This T cell receptor beta chain came from a study of cytomegalovirus exposure and HLA in healthy donors. About the study: Unique TCR beta sequences numbering about 100 million came from approximately 180 million T cells in an earlier analysis.

This clone was recorded only once. Antigen specificity is unknown. J lost 3 bases, V lost 0 bases, and 12 bases had no gene match. The CDR3 is 18 amino acids. In germline, CDR1 is SGHRS, CDR2 YFSETQ. Study-wide points: Certain indistinguishable V segments, among them TRBV6-2 and TRBV6-3, were excluded. There were a few CMV-associated chains whose specificity for CMV antigens was confirmed in vitro.

The PCR employed 60 Vbeta primers together with 13 Jbeta primers. The protocol was immunoSEQ multiplex PCR, while the TCRdb copy is restricted to in-frame clones and leaves out a portion. This sample has 150,000 to 200,000 clones, with around four fifths found just once. The J gene is TRBJ2-3, the V gene TRBV5-1, with 8 bases that match TRBD2. The clonotype originates from a woman in her thirties or forties in good health and CMV-seronegative. Sequencing was carried out using PBMCs. CDR3 sequence (DNA): TGCGCCAGCAGCTTGGGTCTGAGGCAGGCTAGCGGGACAGATACGCAGTATTTT. This codes for CASSLGLRQASGTDTQYF. The entire variable domain, with the rest obtained from reference TRBV5-1 and TRBJ2-3, is as follows: KAGVTQTPRYLIKTRGQQVTLSCSPISGHRSVSWYQQTPGQGLQFLFEYFSETQRNKGNFPGRFSGRQFSNSRSEMNVSTLELGDSALYLCASSLGLRQASGTDTQYFGPGTRLTVL.